A selection of T cell receptor beta chains follows, all from one sample in a study of blood T cell repertoires in COVID-19. Measured with immunoSEQ multiplex PCR; TCRdb has only the in-frame clones, and not every one. The sample has fewer than 250,000 clones; around 82% are singletons. Sequenced input: peripheral blood. The receptors come from a woman in her seventies with acute or convalescent COVID-19. The CDR3 runs from the conserved cysteine through the conserved F or W. A D gene is named only where the DNA matches it firmly. Size is omitted from some rows. Given values are once, few, many or a class for expanded clones.

>.|.|TRBJ1-5|TRBV6-1
CASSEYSGSFSNQPQHF
TGTGCCAGCAGTGAGTACAGTGGCAGTTTTAGCAATCAGCCCCAGCATTTT
>few|TRBD1|TRBJ1-5|TRBV9
CASSAGTGGSHQPQHF
TGTGCCAGCAGTGCCGGGACAGGGGGCTCCCATCAGCCCCAGCATTTT
>many|TRBD1|TRBJ2-7|TRBV5-1
CASSATGGIYEQYF
TGCGCCAGCAGCGCGACAGGGGGCATCTACGAGCAGTACTTC
>.|.|TRBJ2-3|TRBV7-9
CASSLWWTTSSTDTQYF
TGTGCCAGCAGCTTGTGGTGGACTACCTCTAGCACAGATACGCAGTATTTT
>.|TRBD1|TRBJ1-3|TRBV3-1/TRBV3-2
CASSQGEGGQGENTIYF
TGTGCCAGCAGCCAAGGAGAAGGTGGACAGGGAGAAAACACCATATATTTT
>.|TRBD1|TRBJ1-2|TRBV28
CASIPQGALRYGYTF
TGTGCCAGCATTCCACAGGGGGCGCTTCGGTATGGCTACACCTTC
>many|.|TRBJ1-4|TRBV3-1/TRBV3-2
CASSQGARFPRGKLFF
TGTGCCAGCAGCCAAGGGGCGCGGTTCCCGCGGGGAAAACTGTTTTTT
>.|TRBD1|TRBJ1-1|TRBV5-1
CASSFRQGAGDTEAFF
TGCGCCAGCAGCTTTCGGCAGGGGGCGGGTGACACTGAAGCTTTCTTT
>.|.|TRBJ1-2|TRBV12-3/TRBV12-4
CASSPTSGGILF
TGTGCCAGCAGTCCCACGTCTGGGGGGATACTATTC
>.|TRBD1|TRBJ1-2|TRBV7-9
CASSWGQGKGYTF
TGTGCCAGCAGCTGGGGACAGGGGAAGGGCTACACCTTC
>.|TRBD2|TRBJ2-3|TRBV10-3
CAISESSGGGVRGDTQYF
TGTGCCATCAGTGAGTCGAGCGGGGGAGGGGTGAGAGGAGATACGCAGTATTTT
>.|TRBD1|TRBJ1-1|TRBV19
CASRRQGVGTEAFF
TGTGCCAGTAGGCGACAGGGAGTGGGCACTGAAGCTTTCTTT
>once|.|TRBJ1-2|TRBV7-2
CASSFPANYGYTF
TGTGCCAGCAGCTTCCCGGCTAACTATGGCTACACCTTC
>.|TRBD1|TRBJ1-5|TRBV18
CASSRDRTGSGQPQHF
TGTGCCAGCTCACGAGATAGGACAGGGAGCGGTCAGCCCCAGCATTTT
>.|.|TRBJ1-2|TRBV28
CASSLWSGKANYGYTF
TGTGCCAGCAGTTTATGGTCCGGGAAGGCTAACTATGGCTACACCTTC
>once|.|TRBJ1-2|TRBV4-1
CASSQESQGYGYTF
TGCGCCAGCAGCCAAGAGTCCCAGGGCTATGGCTACACCTTC
>.|.|TRBJ2-5|TRBV21-1
CASSKGTLRDQETQYF
TGTGCCAGCAGCAAAGGCACCCTCAGGGACCAAGAGACCCAGTACTTC
>once|TRBD1|TRBJ1-5|TRBV4-1
CASSQDGQGGQPQHF
TGCGCCAGCAGCCAAGATGGACAGGGTGGCCAGCCCCAGCATTTT
>.|TRBD1|TRBJ1-2|TRBV5-8
CASSFIRIDRGYGYTF
TGTGCCAGCAGCTTTATTAGGATCGACAGGGGATATGGCTACACCTTC
>many|TRBD2|TRBJ2-5|TRBV2
CASSEVGTSPQETQYF
TGTGCCAGCAGTGAAGTTGGGACTAGCCCTCAAGAGACCCAGTACTTC
>.|.|TRBJ2-1|TRBV4-1
CASSQVPGYNEQFF
TGCGCCAGCAGCCAAGTCCCGGGCTACAATGAGCAGTTCTTC
>.|TRBD1|TRBJ1-4|TRBV5-1
CASSMSGTGNEKLFF
TGCGCCAGCAGCATGTCCGGGACAGGCAATGAAAAACTGTTTTTT
>.|.|TRBJ1-6|TRBV19
CASSDYTDSPLHF
TGTGCCAGTAGCGATTACACAGATTCACCCCTCCACTTT
>.|TRBD1|TRBJ1-5|TRBV7-2
CASSGQGLNQPQHF
TGTGCCAGCAGTGGACAGGGCCTCAATCAGCCCCAGCATTTT
>.|TRBD2|TRBJ2-1|TRBV4-3
CASSQESGLASEQFF
TGCGCCAGCAGCCAAGAGTCCGGACTAGCATCTGAGCAGTTCTTC
>.|TRBD1|TRBJ1-2|TRBV29-1
CSVEGQGVNYGYTF
TGCAGCGTTGAGGGACAGGGGGTGAACTATGGCTACACCTTC
>.|.|TRBJ1-1|TRBV3-1/TRBV3-2
CASSPQYMNTEAFF
TGTGCCAGCAGCCCTCAGTACATGAACACTGAAGCTTTCTTT
>.|TRBD1|TRBJ2-1|TRBV4-2
CASSQGGGHRGFSEQFF
TGTGCCAGCAGCCAAGGTGGTGGGCACAGGGGCTTTAGTGAGCAGTTCTTC
>.|.|TRBJ1-4|TRBV6-1
CASSEPTMREKLFF
TGTGCCAGCAGTGAACCTACGATGCGGGAAAAACTGTTTTTT
>.|.|TRBJ1-2|TRBV29-1
CSVDLPQGGIYGYTF
TGCAGCGTTGACTTGCCCCAGGGAGGAATATATGGCTACACCTTC
>.|.|TRBJ2-1|TRBV6-1
CASSEVIESRTNEQFF
TGTGCCAGCAGTGAAGTGATTGAAAGCCGCACGAATGAGCAGTTCTTC
>once|.|TRBJ1-6|TRBV5-6
CASSSPGTGNSPLHF
TGTGCCAGCAGCTCCCCCGGGACTGGGAATTCACCCCTCCACTTT
>.|TRBD2|TRBJ2-1|TRBV4-3
CASSRGTSGDYEQFF
TGCGCCAGCAGCCGCGGGACTAGCGGGGACTATGAGCAGTTCTTC
>.|TRBD1|TRBJ1-6|TRBV18
CASSLIQGADSPLHF
TGTGCCAGCTCACTAATACAGGGGGCGGATTCACCCCTCCACTTT
>.|TRBD1|TRBJ1-2|TRBV25-1
CASSVSKGALTF
TGTGCCAGCAGTGTCTCAAAGGGGGCGCTGACCTTC
>.|.|TRBJ1-3|TRBV7-2
CASSSSGAAGNTIYF
TGTGCCAGCAGCTCCTCAGGGGCCGCTGGAAACACCATATATTTT
>.|TRBD1|TRBJ2-7|TRBV7-8
CASSHRDRGDEQYF
TGTGCCAGCAGCCACCGGGACAGGGGCGACGAGCAGTACTTC
>.|.|TRBJ2-7|TRBV2
CASRITGSYEQYF
TGTGCCAGCAGGATTACAGGGAGCTACGAGCAGTACTTC
>.|.|TRBJ1-5|TRBV7-5
CARSLGFRGDPQPQHF
TGTGCCAGAAGCTTAGGCTTCAGGGGCGACCCTCAGCCCCAGCATTTT
>.|.|TRBJ2-1|TRBV19
CASSVTVYNEQFF
TGTGCCAGTAGTGTGACAGTTTACAATGAGCAGTTCTTC
>once|.|TRBJ1-6|TRBV18
CASSPGGNNSPLHF
TGTGCCAGCTCACCAGGGGGGAACAATTCACCCCTCCACTTT
>.|.|TRBJ1-1|TRBV6-2/TRBV6-3
CASSYRGGRAEAFF
TGTGCCAGCAGTTACAGGGGCGGTAGGGCTGAAGCTTTCTTT
>.|.|TRBJ2-2|TRBV5-5
CASSPGQRNTGELFF
TGTGCCAGCAGCCCCGGACAGAGAAACACCGGGGAGCTGTTTTTT
>.|.|TRBJ1-1|TRBV6-4
CASSDVAGDTEAFF
TGTGCCAGCAGTGACGTGGCCGGGGACACTGAAGCTTTCTTT
>.|.|TRBJ2-7|TRBV11-2
CASSDPILQAELYEQYF
TGTGCCAGCAGCGATCCGATCCTACAGGCGGAACTCTACGAGCAGTACTTC
>.|.|TRBJ1-6|TRBV4-3
CASSQDSPGRVNSPLHF
TGCGCCAGCAGCCAAGATTCGCCAGGGAGGGTTAATTCACCCCTCCACTTT
>.|TRBD1|TRBJ1-1|TRBV6-5
CASSRQGRNTEAFF
TGTGCCAGCAGCCGACAGGGTAGGAACACTGAAGCTTTCTTT
>once|.|TRBJ2-2|TRBV30
CAWMARYTGELFF
TGTGCCTGGATGGCTCGTTACACCGGGGAGCTGTTTTTT
>.|.|TRBJ1-2|TRBV6-6
CASSYSAGRENGYTF
TGTGCCAGCAGTTACTCCGCTGGACGGGAAAATGGCTACACCTTC
>.|.|TRBJ1-2|TRBV6-2/TRBV6-3
CASIPAASGGYTF
TGTGCCAGCATCCCGGCGGCTTCCGGGGGCTACACCTTC
>.|TRBD2|TRBJ2-2|TRBV9
CASSVGLAGVGELFF
TGTGCCAGCAGCGTAGGACTAGCGGGGGTCGGGGAGCTGTTTTTT
>.|TRBD2|TRBJ2-5|TRBV20-1
CSASRGPGTKETQYF
TGCAGTGCTAGTCGGGGCCCCGGGACTAAAGAGACCCAGTACTTC
>.|TRBD1|TRBJ1-1|TRBV13
CASSRDRGRGEAFF
TGTGCCAGCAGCAGAGACAGGGGGCGGGGTGAAGCTTTCTTT